Listed here is a single TCR beta chain. Its target antigen remains unknown. No much larger clone exists at a distance of one base, and base qualities are not known. The library was prepared using the immunoSEQ multiplex PCR assay. TCRdb limited this immuneACCESS table to in-frame rearrangements with V and J called. A share of clones is missing; checked studies link under half to unresolved V genes, and the rest is unexplained. Present in this sample are about 150,000 clones, 90% to 95% of which were seen just once. The top ten constitute about 5.6% of the sample. The data are from a study of control samples from healthy donors and cancer patients (dated by TCRdb to 2018 to 2020). The germline V gene (reference sequence) sets CDR1 to LGHDT and CDR2 to YNNKEL. From the cysteine up to the phenylalanine, the CDR3 has a length of 14 residues. Kept here is only the CDR3 DNA, which spans 42 bases and is read in frame from base 1. V has 2 bases trimmed and J has 8 bases trimmed; junction bases matching no gene number 4.

The V and J segments used are TRBV3-1 (or the pseudogene TRBV3-2) and TRBJ2-4; TRBD1 matches 9 bases in the middle. The TCR sequence derives from a man between 40 and 49 years old in good health. Sequencing used blood. For the CDR3, the sequence is CASSQRQGGDIQYF. Read as DNA, the sequence is TGTGCCAGCAGCCAACGACAGGGGGGTGACATTCAGTACTTC.